The 16 T cell receptor beta chains given below trace back to one sample, sequenced in a study of blood T cell repertoires in COVID-19. Profiled with immunoSEQ multiplex PCR; TCRdb holds only in-frame clones, not every one. The sample carries approximately 350,000 clones, around 83% recorded once. Sequenced material: PBMCs or T cells enriched from blood (not recorded which). These TCRs come from a woman aged 45-65 years who had recovered from COVID-19.

This clone has only one observation. The V call is TRBV6-5, the J call TRBJ2-7, with D possibly being TRBD1 (6 bases). This CDR3 has 13 residues. V lost 8 bases and J 4 bases, leaving 15 bases between the germline ends. Germline CDR1 reads MNHEY; CDR2 reads SVGAGI. The CDR3, as DNA: TGTGCCAGCGGGACACCATCGTATTACGAGCAGTACTTC. Its translation: CASGTPSYYEQYF.

This chain joins TRBV14 and TRBJ1-5; TRBD1 matches 7 bases. The V gene end was trimmed by 4 bases and the J gene end by 5 bases; junction bases not matched to a gene: 5. The CDR3 length is 14 residues. Germline V gene sequence: CDR1 SGHDN, CDR2 FVKESK. This CDR3 is CASSPRGADQPQHF. The CDR3 DNA reads TGTGCCAGCAGCCCCAGGGGGGCCGATCAGCCCCAGCATTTT.

The J gene is TRBJ1-5, the V gene TRBV29-1; no definite D call. CDR3 length: 13 residues. Germline lookup yields CDR1 SQVTM and CDR2 ANQGSEA. V lost 4 bases to trimming and J lost 0 bases, with 7 bases between them. This CDR3 is CSVAQNSNQPQHF. CDR3 bases: TGCAGCGTTGCCCAGAATAGCAATCAGCCCCAGCATTTT.

This chain connects TRBV14 to TRBJ2-1; D uncertain. V lost 4 bases, J lost 0 bases, and 7 bases lay in between. In germline, CDR1 is SGHDN, CDR2 FVKESK. The CDR3 runs to 14 residues. The CDR3 DNA follows: TGTGCCAGCAGCCGATCGAGCTCCTACAATGAGCAGTTCTTC. Translated, it gives CASSRSSSYNEQFF. Filled out from reference TRBV14 and TRBJ2-1, the complete variable domain reads EAGVTQFPSHSVIEKGQTVTLRCDPISGHDNLYWYRRVMGKEIKFLLHFVKESKQDESGMPNNRFLAERTGGTYSTLKVQPAELEDSGVYFCASSRSSSYNEQFFGPGTRLTVL.

In nucleotides, the CDR3 is TGTGCCAGCAGTGAAGGAGGGGGCGCTAGCTGGCCCTACGAGCAGTACTTC. This encodes CASSEGGGASWPYEQYF. The rearrangement links TRBV2 to TRBJ2-7, with 7 bases that match TRBD1. Germline CDR1 and CDR2: SNHLY and FYNNEI. CDR3 length equals 17 residues. The trim removed 1 base at V and 2 bases at J, leaving 11 bases unmatched.

The chain carries TRBV11-3 and TRBJ1-3, with D possibly TRBD1 on 5 matching bases. There are 14 residues in the CDR3. The germline gives CDR1 SGHNT, CDR2 YENEEA. Trimming pared 4 bases from V and 4 bases from J, leaving 11 bases between. The CDR3 loop reads CASSSRGSGNTIYF. DNA for the CDR3: TGTGCCAGCAGCTCAAGGGGTTCCGGAAACACCATATATTTT.

This rearrangement joins TRBV7-9 to TRBJ2-7; 9 nucleotides line up with TRBD1. CDR3 size: 15 residues. Germline V gene sequence: CDR1 SEHNR, CDR2 FQNEAQ (reference sequence). The J segment lost 3 bases and the V segment lost 4 bases, leaving 7 bases of the junction unmatched. The CDR3 reads CASSYSGQGSYEQYF. CDR3 in DNA: TGTGCCAGCAGCTATTCGGGACAGGGAAGCTACGAGCAGTACTTC.

The sample holds many counts of this clone. The J gene is TRBJ1-2, the V gene TRBV7-8; 12 bases are a match to TRBD1. V was pared by 5 bases and J by 4 bases, with 11 bases of the junction left unmatched. The CDR3 is 17 amino acids. Looked up from germline, CDR1 is SGHVS and CDR2 is FQNEAQ. CDR3 residues: CASSPGGWDRGLYGYTF. CDR3 DNA: TGTGCCAGCAGCCCCGGGGGCTGGGACAGGGGGCTCTATGGCTACACCTTC.

This clone was seen a few times. This chain joins TRBV29-1 and TRBJ1-5; the match to TRBD1 covers 8 bases. Germline V gene data show CDR1 as SQVTM and CDR2 as ANQGSEA. J gave up 2 bases and V 4 bases, and 1 base lay outside the gene matches. CDR3 length: 13 amino acids. The CDR3 loop is CSVGQGRNQPQHF. The CDR3, as DNA: TGCAGCGTTGGACAGGGGCGCAATCAGCCCCAGCATTTT.

The gene calls are TRBV10-3 and TRBJ1-2; the D gene is possibly TRBD1 (5 bases). Trimming removed 3 bases from V and 8 bases from J, with 13 bases in between. The CDR3 extends over 13 amino acids. The V gene's germline CDR1 is ENHRY and CDR2 SYGVKD. CDR3 DNA: TGTGCCATCAGTGAACAGGTTAAGGTCGGCTACACCTTC. It specifies CAISEQVKVGYTF.

The V and J genes are TRBV15 and TRBJ2-7; D may be TRBD1 (6 bases). Germline V CDR1 and CDR2: LNHNV, YYDKDF (reference sequence). Deletions cut 2 bases from V and 0 bases from J, with 14 bases between. The CDR3 length is 16 residues. CDR3 loop: CATSRYARQASYEQYF. DNA for the CDR3: TGTGCCACCAGCAGATACGCCAGACAGGCCTCCTACGAGCAGTACTTC. Supplemented by reference TRBV15 and TRBJ2-7, the full variable domain reads DAMVIQNPRYQVTQFGKPVTLSCSQTLNHNVMYWYQQKSSQAPKLLFHYYDKDFNNEADTPDNFQSRRPNTSFCFLDIRSPGLGDTAMYLCATSRYARQASYEQYFGPGTRLTVT.

The CDR3 nucleotides are TGTGCCAGCAGCTCAACTAGCGGGAGTGGCGATGAGCAGTTCTTC. Translating gives CASSSTSGSGDEQFF. The chain combines TRBV7-7 with TRBJ2-1; 11 positions agree with TRBD2. J gave up 8 bases and V 4 bases, and 7 bases lay outside the gene matches. The CDR3 loop spans 15 amino acids. In germline, CDR1 is SSHAT, CDR2 FNYEAQ (reference sequence).

This chain uses TRBV6-5 with TRBJ2-7, with D possibly TRBD1 on 7 matching bases. V gave up 8 bases and J gave up 2 bases, with 13 bases separating them. This CDR3 region has 13 residues. Germline-derived CDR1 and CDR2 are MNHEY and SVGAGI. CDR3 in amino acids: CASGRDSPYEQYF. The CDR3 DNA reads as TGTGCCAGCGGGCGGGACAGCCCCTACGAGCAGTACTTC.

This clone was observed a few times. CDR3 region: CASSVGGTSSGNTIYF. The DNA of the CDR3 is TGTGCCAGCAGCGTCGGGGGGACCTCGTCTGGAAACACCATATATTTT. The rearrangement joins TRBV9 to TRBJ1-3; D is perhaps TRBD1 (5 bases). This CDR3 is built from 16 residues. CDR1 and CDR2 (germline): SGDLS, YYNGEE. Trimming pared 2 bases from V and 1 base from J, leaving 13 bases between. Supplemented by reference TRBV9 and TRBJ1-3, the full variable domain reads DSGVTQTPKHLITATGQRVTLRCSPRSGDLSVYWYQQSLDQGLQFLIQYYNGEERAKGNILERFSAQQFPDLHSELNLSSLELGDSALYFCASSVGGTSSGNTIYFGEGSWLTVV.

The V gene is TRBV7-2, the J gene TRBJ2-6; 8 nucleotides align to TRBD1. Looked up from germline, CDR1 is SGHTA and CDR2 is FQGNSA. Trimming cost V 5 bases and J 3 bases; bases outside gene matches: 12. The CDR3 runs 18 residues. The CDR3 region is CASSLRYRGSGGANVLTF. The CDR3 nucleotides are TGTGCCAGCAGCCTAAGGTACAGGGGGTCCGGTGGGGCCAACGTCCTGACTTTC. Using reference TRBV7-2 and TRBJ2-6 for the parts outside the CDR3, the full variable domain is GAGVSQSPSNKVTEKGKDVELRCDPISGHTALYWYRQSLGQGLEFLIYFQGNSAPDKSGLPSDRFSAERTGGSVSTLTIQRTQQEDSAVYLCASSLRYRGSGGANVLTFGAGSRLTVL.

This clone was counted a single time. The chain uses TRBV7-2 and TRBJ1-2; no reliable D call. This CDR3 comprises 15 residues. Germline V gene data show CDR1 as SGHTA and CDR2 as FQGNSA. V lost 2 bases and J 0 bases, leaving 10 bases between the germline ends. The chain's CDR3 is CASSLRTSTNYGYTF. The CDR3 bases are TGTGCCAGCAGCTTAAGAACTTCTACTAACTATGGCTACACCTTC. The entire variable domain, with the rest obtained from reference TRBV7-2 and TRBJ1-2, is as follows: GAGVSQSPSNKVTEKGKDVELRCDPISGHTALYWYRQSLGQGLEFLIYFQGNSAPDKSGLPSDRFSAERTGGSVSTLTIQRTQQEDSAVYLCASSLRTSTNYGYTFGSGTRLTVV.